This T cell receptor beta chain was recorded in a study of shared clonotypes between healthy human individuals. Study overall: Researchers drew samples from a couple of women and three men aged 18 to 49. There were three CD4 naive, three CD4 memory, two CD8 naive and one CD8 memory plates per donor.

Assay: immunoSEQ multiplex PCR; the TCRdb copy retains only in-frame clones and omits some. The repertoire consists of over a million clones, with about 96% occurring once and the leading ten covering 1.2%. This CDR3 has 15 residues. Sequenced material: naive CD4+ T cells sorted from blood. As for subset: CD45RA+ positively selected. This rearrangement joins TRBV1 to TRBJ2-1; the listed D gene, TRBD2, was not tested against the DNA. TRBV1 is assigned pseudogene status. The receptor was derived from a young man in good health. The CDR3 sequence: CTSSDWTSLSDEQFF. The CDR3 DNA reads TGCACCAGCTCGGATTGGACTAGCCTTTCGGATGAGCAGTTCTTC.